These T cell receptor beta chains were read from a single sample in a study of radiotherapy plus CTLA-4 blockade in lung cancer. Produced via immunoSEQ multiplex PCR; TCRdb's table is partial and in-frame only. The sample comprises roughly 100,000 clones, around 85% of which are singletons, and 2% to 3% rests with the top ten. Material: peripheral blood, obtained from a patient treated with radiotherapy plus ipilimumab. The receptor source for this set is a human donor with non-small cell lung cancer that progressed on radiotherapy plus ipilimumab. Some clones in this sample may be carry-over from other donors' samples. Both conserved end residues are part of each CDR3. A D gene is named only where the DNA matches it firmly. Not all rows give a size; the values are once, few, many and, for expanded clones, a class.

TRBV6-1	.	TRBD1	TRBJ2-7	TGTGCCAGCAGGGGAGATGACAGGGCCTATTACGAGCAGTACTTC	CASRGDDRAYYEQYF
TRBV15	.	.	TRBJ1-6	TGTGCCACCAGCAGAGGGGTAGCGACTCTCTCCTATAATTCACCCCTCCACTTT	CATSRGVATLSYNSPLHF
TRBV7-2	.	TRBD1	TRBJ1-2	TGTGCCAGCACGACCACAGGGGCTGACTATGGCTACACCTTC	CASTTTGADYGYTF
TRBV19	.	.	TRBJ1-1	TGTGCCAGTAGTATCGGGCATTACACTGAAGCTTTCTTT	CASSIGHYTEAFF
TRBV5-4	.	.	TRBJ2-6	TGTGCCAGCAGCTACCGCCACTCTGGGGCCAACGTCCTGACTTTC	CASSYRHSGANVLTF
TRBV18	.	.	TRBJ1-6	TGTGCCAGCTCACCATTTTCTTCGCAGGGTAATTCACCCCTCCACTTT	CASSPFSSQGNSPLHF
TRBV7-2	once	TRBD2	TRBJ2-3	TGTGCCAGCAGCTTATACCCAGCGGGGGGTGTGTTAGATACGCAGTATTTT	CASSLYPAGGVLDTQYF
TRBV5-1	.	.	TRBJ1-2	TGCGCCAGCAGCTCTGGGAACTCTAACTATGGCTACACCTTC	CASSSGNSNYGYTF
TRBV6-5	.	TRBD2	TRBJ2-1	TGTGCCAGCAGTTCGACTAGCGGGGGGCTTGAGCAGTTCTTC	CASSSTSGGLEQFF
TRBV29-1	.	.	TRBJ1-2	TGCAGCGTTGAAGATCAGACAGAGTATGGCTACACCTTC	CSVEDQTEYGYTF
TRBV5-1	.	.	TRBJ1-5	TGCGCCAGCAGATTTGGGGACGGTCAGCCCCAGCATTTT	CASRFGDGQPQHF
TRBV4-1	.	.	TRBJ2-2	TGCGCCAGCAGCGAAATTGGGTCCGGGGAGCTGTTTTTT	CASSEIGSGELFF
TRBV6-6	.	.	TRBJ2-7	TGTGCCAGCAGTTACCAAGGGGCTGACGACGAGCAGTACTTC	CASSYQGADDEQYF
TRBV10-3	.	.	TRBJ2-3	TGTGCCATCAGGACCGGGACCTCAAGCGTCACAGATACGCAGTATTTT	CAIRTGTSSVTDTQYF
TRBV7-2	.	.	TRBJ1-1	TGTGCCAGCAGCCCTCTGGACGGGAACACTGAAGCTTTCTTT	CASSPLDGNTEAFF
TRBV4-2	.	TRBD1	TRBJ1-6	TGTGCCAGCAGCCAAGGGACAGGGGATAATTCACCCCTCCACTTT	CASSQGTGDNSPLHF
TRBV27	.	.	TRBJ1-4	TGTGCCAGCAGTTTATACCCCTGGGGGATCGGTGAAAAACTGTTTTTT	CASSLYPWGIGEKLFF
TRBV5-1	.	.	TRBJ1-1	TGCGCCAGCACCGAGCTAACACACCAGAACACTGAAGCTTTCTTT	CASTELTHQNTEAFF
TRBV6-7	once	.	TRBJ2-3	TGTGCCAGCAGTTACCCTCCTTTTGGATTGCTTCGCGCAGATACGCAGTATTTT	CASSYPPFGLLRADTQYF
TRBV4-2	.	.	TRBJ1-3	TGTGCCAGCAGCCAAACCGCGCTACAGGCCTCTGGAAACACCATATATTTT	CASSQTALQASGNTIYF
TRBV29-1	.	TRBD1	TRBJ2-7	TGCAGCGTTGTTCGGGACAGGGGGGTCTACGAGCAGTACTTC	CSVVRDRGVYEQYF
TRBV7-9	few	.	TRBJ1-3	TGTGCCAGCAGACAGGGTTCTGGAAACACCATATATTTT	CASRQGSGNTIYF
TRBV11-1	once	.	TRBJ2-5	TGTGCCAGCAGCAAGTCCTGGGAACAAGAGACCCAGTACTTC	CASSKSWEQETQYF
TRBV11-2	.	TRBD1	TRBJ2-3	TGTGCCAGCAGCTTAGTGCTGGGACAGGGCACAGATACGCAGTATTTT	CASSLVLGQGTDTQYF
TRBV7-6	.	TRBD1	TRBJ2-7	TGTGCCAGCAGCGTAATCGACAGGGGAATCTACGAGCAGTACTTC	CASSVIDRGIYEQYF
TRBV27	.	.	TRBJ1-1	TGTGCCAGCAGCCAGACCGGGGGTTCTGAAGCTTTCTTT	CASSQTGGSEAFF
TRBV30	once	.	TRBJ1-4	TGTGCCTGGAGCGTTTTGACAACTAATGAAAAACTGTTTTTT	CAWSVLTTNEKLFF
TRBV18	.	TRBD2	TRBJ2-1	TGTGCCAGCTCCCCGGGACTAGGGGGGGATGAGCAGTTCTTC	CASSPGLGGDEQFF
TRBV7-9	.	TRBD2	TRBJ2-1	TGTGCCAGCAGCTTAACTGGCGGGGGGGCCGGCAATGAGCAGTTCTTC	CASSLTGGGAGNEQFF
TRBV7-2	.	.	TRBJ1-2	TGTGCCAGCAGCTTATACGACAGAGCCAACTATGGCTACACCTTC	CASSLYDRANYGYTF
TRBV4-1	.	TRBD2	TRBJ2-7	TGCGCCAGCAGCCAAGAGGCCCGGGGCCGGGGGGCCTACGAGCAGTACTTC	CASSQEARGRGAYEQYF
TRBV5-5	.	.	TRBJ2-7	TGTGCCAGCAGCTTGACCGGGACAAACTCCTACGAGCAGTACTTC	CASSLTGTNSYEQYF
TRBV7-6	.	.	TRBJ2-7	TGTGCCAGCAGCTTAAGGGACCAATTCTACGAGCAGTACTTC	CASSLRDQFYEQYF
TRBV5-6	.	TRBD1	TRBJ1-1	TGTGCCAGCAGCTGGACAGGGGCGACGAACACTGAAGCTTTCTTT	CASSWTGATNTEAFF
TRBV9	.	.	TRBJ2-2	TGTGCCAGCAGCGGGACCTCCACCGGGGAGCTGTTTTTT	CASSGTSTGELFF
TRBV6-5	.	.	TRBJ1-6	TGTGCCAGCACGGGCGGGAGTGGGTCACCCCTCCACTTT	CASTGGSGSPLHF
TRBV11-2	.	.	TRBJ2-7	TGTGCCAGCAGCTTCCGGGGACAAGATAGTTATAGTACCTACGAGCAGTACTTC	CASSFRGQDSYSTYEQYF
TRBV15	once	TRBD2	TRBJ2-3	TGTGCCACCAGCCGAGCGGGGGGTAATACGCAGTATTTT	CATSRAGGNTQYF
TRBV6-5	.	.	TRBJ2-5	TGTGCCAGCAGTGACCACGGGGGCCGGGGGACCCAGTACTTC	CASSDHGGRGTQYF
TRBV10-1	.	TRBD1	TRBJ1-1	TGCGCCAGCAGCACCCAGGGGGAAATAGGTGTAGTGAACACTGAAGCTTTCTTT	CASSTQGEIGVVNTEAFF
TRBV5-4	.	.	TRBJ1-2	TGTGCCAGCAGCTTTCGGGGGGGAAACTATGGCTACACCTTC	CASSFRGGNYGYTF
TRBV5-1	.	TRBD1	TRBJ1-1	TGCGCCAGCAGCTTCGACAGGGTCGGCACTGAAGCTTTCTTT	CASSFDRVGTEAFF
TRBV27	.	.	TRBJ2-3	TGTGCCAGCAGTCACGGGACTCTACAAGATACGCAGTATTTT	CASSHGTLQDTQYF
TRBV9	.	.	TRBJ1-5	TGTGCCAGCGCTAAGGTTGACGGACTCAATCAGCCCCAGCATTTT	CASAKVDGLNQPQHF
TRBV29-1	.	.	TRBJ1-5	TGCAGCGTTAAAAGTGGTGGGCAGCCCCAGCATTTT	CSVKSGGQPQHF